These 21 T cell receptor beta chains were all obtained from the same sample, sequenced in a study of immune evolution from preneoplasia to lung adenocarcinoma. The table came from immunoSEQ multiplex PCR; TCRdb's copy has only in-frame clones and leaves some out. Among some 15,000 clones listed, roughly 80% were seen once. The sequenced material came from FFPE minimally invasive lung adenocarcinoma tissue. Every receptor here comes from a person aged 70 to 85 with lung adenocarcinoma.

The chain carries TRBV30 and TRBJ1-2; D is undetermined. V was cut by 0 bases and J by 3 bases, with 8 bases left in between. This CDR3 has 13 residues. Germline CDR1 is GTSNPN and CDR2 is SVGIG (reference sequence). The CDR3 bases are TGTGCCTGGAGTGTTAGGGCGGACTATGGCTACACCTTC. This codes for CAWSVRADYGYTF.

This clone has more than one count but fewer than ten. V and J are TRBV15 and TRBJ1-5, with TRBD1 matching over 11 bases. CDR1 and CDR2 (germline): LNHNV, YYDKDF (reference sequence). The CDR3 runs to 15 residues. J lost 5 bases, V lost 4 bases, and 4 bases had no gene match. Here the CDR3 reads CATSTWDRGDQPQHF. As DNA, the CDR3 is TGTGCCACCAGCACCTGGGACAGGGGGGATCAGCCCCAGCATTTT.

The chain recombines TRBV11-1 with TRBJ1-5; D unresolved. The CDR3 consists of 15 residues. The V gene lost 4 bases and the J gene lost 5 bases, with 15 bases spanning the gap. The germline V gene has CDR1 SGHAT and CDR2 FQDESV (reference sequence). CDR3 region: CASSYDGSADQPQHF. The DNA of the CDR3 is TGTGCCAGCAGCTATGACGGGAGTGCGGATCAGCCCCAGCATTTT.

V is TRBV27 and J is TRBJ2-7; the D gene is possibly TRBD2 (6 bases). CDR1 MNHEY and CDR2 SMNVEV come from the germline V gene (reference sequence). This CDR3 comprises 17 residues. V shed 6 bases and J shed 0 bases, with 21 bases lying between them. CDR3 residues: CASRRPGLGGSSYEQYF. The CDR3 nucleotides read TGTGCCAGCAGACGGCCCGGGCTCGGGGGTAGCTCCTACGAGCAGTACTTC.

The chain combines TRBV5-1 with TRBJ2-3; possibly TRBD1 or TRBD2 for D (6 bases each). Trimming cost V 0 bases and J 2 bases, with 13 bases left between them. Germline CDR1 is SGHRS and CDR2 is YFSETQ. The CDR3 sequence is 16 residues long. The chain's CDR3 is CASSLAGAGPTDTQYF. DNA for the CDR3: TGCGCCAGCAGCTTGGCGGGGGCCGGGCCCACAGATACGCAGTATTTT.

The CDR3 protein is CASSYGVSLQETQYF. The CDR3 DNA sequence: TGTGCCAGCAGTTACGGAGTCAGTCTCCAAGAGACCCAGTACTTC. The V and J genes are TRBV6-5 and TRBJ2-5; no reliable D call. V was trimmed by 2 bases and J by 1 base, leaving 11 bases between them. Germline V gene lookup returns CDR1 MNHEY and CDR2 SVGAGI. The CDR3 sequence is 15 residues long.

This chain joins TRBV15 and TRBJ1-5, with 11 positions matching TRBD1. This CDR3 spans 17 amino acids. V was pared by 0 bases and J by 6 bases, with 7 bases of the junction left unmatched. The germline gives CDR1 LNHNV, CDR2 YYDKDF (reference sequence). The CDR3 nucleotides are TGTGCCACCAGCAGAGATGTGGGGACAGGGGGAGCTCAGCCCCAGCATTTT. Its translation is CATSRDVGTGGAQPQHF.

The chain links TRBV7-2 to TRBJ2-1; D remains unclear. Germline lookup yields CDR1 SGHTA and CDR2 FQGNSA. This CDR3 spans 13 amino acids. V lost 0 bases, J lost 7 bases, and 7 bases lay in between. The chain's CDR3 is CASSLAVSNEQFF. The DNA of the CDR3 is TGTGCCAGCAGCTTAGCGGTCAGTAATGAGCAGTTCTTC.

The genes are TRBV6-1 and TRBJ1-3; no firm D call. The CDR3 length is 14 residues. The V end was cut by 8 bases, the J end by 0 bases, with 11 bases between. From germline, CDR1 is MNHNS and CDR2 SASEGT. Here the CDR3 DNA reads TGTGCCAGCGTACGGACTGTCTCTGGAAACACCATATATTTT. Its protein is CASVRTVSGNTIYF.

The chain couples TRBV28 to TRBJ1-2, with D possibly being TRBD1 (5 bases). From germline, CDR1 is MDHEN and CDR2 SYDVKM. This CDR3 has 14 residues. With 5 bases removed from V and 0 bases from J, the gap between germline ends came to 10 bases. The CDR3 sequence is CASSPGRTNYGYTF. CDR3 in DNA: TGTGCCAGCAGTCCGGGACGAACTAACTATGGCTACACCTTC.

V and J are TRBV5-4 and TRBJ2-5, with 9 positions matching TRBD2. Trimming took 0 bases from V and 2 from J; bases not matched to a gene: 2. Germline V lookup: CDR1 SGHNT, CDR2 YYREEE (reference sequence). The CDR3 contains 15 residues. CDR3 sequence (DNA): TGTGCCAGCAGCTTGGGTCTAGCGGGGCAAGAGACCCAGTACTTC. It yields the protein CASSLGLAGQETQYF.

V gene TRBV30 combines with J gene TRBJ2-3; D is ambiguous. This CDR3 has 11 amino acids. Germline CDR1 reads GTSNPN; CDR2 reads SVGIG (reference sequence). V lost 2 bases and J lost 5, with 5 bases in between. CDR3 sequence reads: CAWSPRDTQYF. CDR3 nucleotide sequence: TGTGCCTGGAGTCCACGAGATACGCAGTATTTT.

This chain's CDR3 is CASITRTAYGYTF. In nucleotides, the CDR3 is TGTGCCAGCATCACCCGGACAGCATATGGCTACACCTTC. The gene calls are TRBV6-1 and TRBJ1-2; possibly TRBD1 for D (6 bases). This CDR3 has 13 residues. V dropped 7 bases and J dropped 5 bases, with 14 bases sitting between them. CDR1 is MNHNS and CDR2 is SASEGT in the germline V gene.

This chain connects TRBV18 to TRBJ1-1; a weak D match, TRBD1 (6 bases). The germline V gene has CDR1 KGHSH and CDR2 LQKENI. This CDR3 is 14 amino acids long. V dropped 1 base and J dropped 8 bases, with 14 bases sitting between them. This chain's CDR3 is CASSPQSGADEAFF. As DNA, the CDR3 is TGTGCCAGCTCACCACAGTCGGGGGCGGACGAAGCTTTCTTT.

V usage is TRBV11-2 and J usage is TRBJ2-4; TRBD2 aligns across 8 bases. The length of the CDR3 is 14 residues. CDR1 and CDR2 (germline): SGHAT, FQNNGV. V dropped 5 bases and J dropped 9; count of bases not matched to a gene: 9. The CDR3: CASSPGTRSGIQYF. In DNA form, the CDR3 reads TGTGCCAGCAGCCCAGGGACTAGATCGGGCATTCAGTACTTC.

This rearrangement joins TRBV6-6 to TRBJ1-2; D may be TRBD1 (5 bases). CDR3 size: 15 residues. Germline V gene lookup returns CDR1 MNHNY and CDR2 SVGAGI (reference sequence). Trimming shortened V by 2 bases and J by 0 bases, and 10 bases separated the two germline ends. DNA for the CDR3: TGTGCCAGCAGTTACAGAGGGGTAGCTAACTATGGCTACACCTTC. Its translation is CASSYRGVANYGYTF.

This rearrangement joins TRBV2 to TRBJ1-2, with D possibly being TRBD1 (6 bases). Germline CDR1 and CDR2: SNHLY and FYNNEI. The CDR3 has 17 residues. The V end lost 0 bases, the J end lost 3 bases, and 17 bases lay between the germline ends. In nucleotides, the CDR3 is TGTGCCAGCAGTGAAGCGCTTGTAGGACAGAACTACTATGGCTACACCTTC. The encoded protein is CASSEALVGQNYYGYTF.

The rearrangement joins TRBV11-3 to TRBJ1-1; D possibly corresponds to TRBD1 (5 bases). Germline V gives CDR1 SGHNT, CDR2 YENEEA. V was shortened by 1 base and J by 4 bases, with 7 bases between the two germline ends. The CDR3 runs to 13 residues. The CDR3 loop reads CASSLARVTEAFF. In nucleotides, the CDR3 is TGTGCCAGCAGCTTAGCCAGGGTCACTGAAGCTTTCTTT.

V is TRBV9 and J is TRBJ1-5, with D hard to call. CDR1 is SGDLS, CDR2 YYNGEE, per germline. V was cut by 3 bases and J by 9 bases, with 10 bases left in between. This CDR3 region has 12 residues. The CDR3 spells CASSALGGPQHF. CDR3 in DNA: TGTGCCAGCAGCGCCCTCGGAGGGCCCCAGCATTTT. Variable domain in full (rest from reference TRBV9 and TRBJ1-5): DSGVTQTPKHLITATGQRVTLRCSPRSGDLSVYWYQQSLDQGLQFLIQYYNGEERAKGNILERFSAQQFPDLHSELNLSSLELGDSALYFCASSALGGPQHFGDGTRLSIL.

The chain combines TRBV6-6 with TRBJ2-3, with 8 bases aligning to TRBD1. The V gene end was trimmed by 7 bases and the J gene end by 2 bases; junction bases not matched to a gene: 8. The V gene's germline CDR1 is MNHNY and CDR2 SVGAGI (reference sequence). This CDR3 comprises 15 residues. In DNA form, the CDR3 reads TGTGCCAGCAACCTAGACAGGGGATTCACAGATACGCAGTATTTT. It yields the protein CASNLDRGFTDTQYF.

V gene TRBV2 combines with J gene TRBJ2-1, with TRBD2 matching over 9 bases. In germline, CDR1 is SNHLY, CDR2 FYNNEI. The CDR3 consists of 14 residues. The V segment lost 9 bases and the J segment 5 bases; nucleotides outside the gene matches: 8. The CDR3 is CASTRGGNHNEQFF. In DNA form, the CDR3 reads TGTGCCAGTACGCGGGGGGGCAATCACAATGAGCAGTTCTTC.